The following is a T cell receptor beta chain sequence with its context. Its antigen is unknown. Base qualities are not provided; no much larger clone lies one nucleotide away. The entry originates in a study of CXCR4 blockade with PD-1 therapy in pancreatic cancer (dated by TCRdb to about 2019). Context from the whole study: The study analyzed resected pancreatic ductal adenocarcinoma using multiplex immunohistochemistry and TCRbeta immunosequencing, along with ex vivo slice culture to test PD-1 and CXCR4 blockade. To assess intratumoral heterogeneity, two geographically distinct regions from each of roughly 6 tumors were TCR-sequenced. General conclusions and limits of the study: Tumors had clonal expansion, with a mean productive clonality of around 0.14 compared with roughly 0.05 in healthy blood, yet clonality showed no correlation with survival. Amino acid clone frequency correlated strongly with the number of distinct nucleotide rearrangements encoding it, suggesting convergent selection by common tumor antigens. Because only TCRbeta chains were sequenced, true antigen-specificity overlap among convergent dominant clones remained unconfirmed while awaiting paired alpha-beta single-cell sequencing.

Using the immunoSEQ Assay at Adaptive Biotechnologies, the researchers immunosequenced TCRbeta CDR3 regions from the extracted DNA. In the original analysis: To measure the absolute abundance of each unique TCRbeta CDR3, the sequences were collapsed and filtered. Clonality, calculated using only productive in-frame rearrangements, was defined as 1 minus Pielou's evenness. Regional overlap tracked the top 100 nucleotide rearrangements across paired samples, with Morisita index comparing paired versus unrelated samples. Convergence of nucleotide rearrangements onto identical amino acid sequences was assessed with the immunoSEQ Rearrangement Details tool. Not all clones reach the TCRdb copy of this immuneACCESS table, which keeps in-frame sequences only. Checked studies attribute under half of the gap to unresolved V genes and leave the rest unexplained. V, J and clone size are those of that table, while D and trimming were read from the DNA. The sample table records 600 to 850 clones; about 35% of these occur just once. The biggest ten clones account for roughly 21% of the sample.

Measured from the cysteine to the phenylalanine, the CDR3 is 13 residues long. Just CDR3 DNA is preserved here, 39 bases in frame from base 1. The germline V gene (reference sequence) supplies CDR1 LNHDA and CDR2 SQIVND. Between the V and J ends, shortened by 3 bases and 4 bases respectively, the junction contains 9 bases. The archived tumor blocks came from patients who had not received neoadjuvant therapy before resection. The preserved-tissue arm of the study used 30 or so surgical resection samples from over 20 previously untreated pancreatic ductal adenocarcinoma patients. For the resection arm, DNA was extracted from ten 5-micron curls of FFPE tumor adjacent to the multiplex immunohistochemistry slide.

The chain is encoded by TRBV19 joined to TRBJ1-2; no D gene call is confident. The sequenced material came from tumor tissue. The source of this sequence is a human donor with pancreatic ductal adenocarcinoma. The CDR3 here reads CASSMSDSYGYTF. The DNA sequence is TGTGCCAGTAGTATGTCAGATTCCTATGGCTACACCTTC.